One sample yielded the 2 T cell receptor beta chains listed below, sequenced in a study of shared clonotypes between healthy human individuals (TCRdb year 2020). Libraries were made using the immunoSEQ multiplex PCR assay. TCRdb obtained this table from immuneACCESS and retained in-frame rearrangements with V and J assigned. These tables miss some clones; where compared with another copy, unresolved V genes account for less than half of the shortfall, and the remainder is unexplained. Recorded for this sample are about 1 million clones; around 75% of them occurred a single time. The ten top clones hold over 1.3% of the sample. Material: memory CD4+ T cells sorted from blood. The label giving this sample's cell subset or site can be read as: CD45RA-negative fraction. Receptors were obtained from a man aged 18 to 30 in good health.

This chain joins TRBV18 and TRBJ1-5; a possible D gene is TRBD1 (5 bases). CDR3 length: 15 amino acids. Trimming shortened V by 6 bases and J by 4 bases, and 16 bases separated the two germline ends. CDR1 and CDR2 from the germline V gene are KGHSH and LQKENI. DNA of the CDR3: TGTGCCAGCTCCCATGGACGGAAGGGGAATCAGCCCCAGCATTTT. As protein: CASSHGRKGNQPQHF.

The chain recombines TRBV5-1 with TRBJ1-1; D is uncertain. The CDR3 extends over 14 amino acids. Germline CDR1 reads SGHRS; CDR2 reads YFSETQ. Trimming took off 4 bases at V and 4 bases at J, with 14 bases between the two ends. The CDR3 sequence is CASSGPLGGTEAFF. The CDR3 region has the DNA TGCGCCAGCAGCGGTCCCCTCGGTGGCACTGAAGCTTTCTTT. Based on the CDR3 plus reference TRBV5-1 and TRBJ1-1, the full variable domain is KAGVTQTPRYLIKTRGQQVTLSCSPISGHRSVSWYQQTPGQGLQFLFEYFSETQRNKGNFPGRFSGRQFSNSRSEMNVSTLELGDSALYLCASSGPLGGTEAFFGQGTRLTVV.